This T cell receptor (beta chain) is from a study of CD4 and CD8 cells across lung adenocarcinoma regions. Germline V lookup: CDR1 MNHNS, CDR2 SASEGT. The CDR3 consists of 14 residues. In this sample, this clonotype turned up once. One entry per CDR3 protein results from TCRdb running MiXCR on the PCR reads. The profile shows under 8,500 distinct CDR3 sequences, roughly 48% of them singletons. The chain couples TRBV6-1 to TRBJ2-3; possibly TRBD2 for D (7 bases). Sequenced input: CD4+ T cells from the center of a lung tumor. This TCR was sampled from a female donor with lung adenocarcinoma. The CD4 and CD8 labels of this study may be unreliable. The DNA for the CDR3 is TGTGCGGGCAGTGGGGGCGGGGGCAAAGATACGCAGTATTTT. Amino acids: CAGSGGGGKDTQYF.